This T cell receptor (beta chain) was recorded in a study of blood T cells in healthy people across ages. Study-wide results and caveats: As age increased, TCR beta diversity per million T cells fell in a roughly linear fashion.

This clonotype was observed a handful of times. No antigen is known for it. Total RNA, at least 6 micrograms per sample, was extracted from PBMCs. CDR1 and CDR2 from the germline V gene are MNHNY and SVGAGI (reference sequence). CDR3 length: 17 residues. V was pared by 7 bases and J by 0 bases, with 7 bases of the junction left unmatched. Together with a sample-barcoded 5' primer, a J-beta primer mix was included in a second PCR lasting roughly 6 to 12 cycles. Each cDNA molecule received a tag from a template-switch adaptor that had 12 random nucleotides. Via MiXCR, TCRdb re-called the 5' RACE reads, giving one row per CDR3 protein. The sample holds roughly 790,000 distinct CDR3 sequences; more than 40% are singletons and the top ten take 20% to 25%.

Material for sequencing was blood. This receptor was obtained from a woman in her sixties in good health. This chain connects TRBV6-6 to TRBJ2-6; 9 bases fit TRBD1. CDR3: CASNRDRESSGANVLTF. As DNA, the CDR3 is TGTGCCAGCAATAGGGACAGGGAAAGCTCTGGGGCCAACGTCCTGACTTTC.